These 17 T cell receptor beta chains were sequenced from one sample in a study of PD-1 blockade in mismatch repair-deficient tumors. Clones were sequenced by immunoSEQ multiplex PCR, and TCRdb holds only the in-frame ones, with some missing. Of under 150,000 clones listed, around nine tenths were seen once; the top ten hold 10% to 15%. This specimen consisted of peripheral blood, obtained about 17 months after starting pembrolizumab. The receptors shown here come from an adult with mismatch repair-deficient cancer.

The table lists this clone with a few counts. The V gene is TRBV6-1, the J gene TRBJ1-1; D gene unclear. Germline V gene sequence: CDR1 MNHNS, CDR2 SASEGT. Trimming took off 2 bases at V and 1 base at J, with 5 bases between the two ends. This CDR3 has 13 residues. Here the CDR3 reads CASSERENTEAFF. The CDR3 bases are TGTGCCAGCAGTGAACGGGAGAACACTGAAGCTTTCTTT.

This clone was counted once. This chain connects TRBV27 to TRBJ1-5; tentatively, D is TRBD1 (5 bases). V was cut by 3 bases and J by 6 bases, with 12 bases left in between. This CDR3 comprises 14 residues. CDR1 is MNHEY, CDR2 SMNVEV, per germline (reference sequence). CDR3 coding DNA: TGTGCCAGCAGTTTTCAGGGTGTTGGTCAGCCCCAGCATTTT. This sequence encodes CASSFQGVGQPQHF.

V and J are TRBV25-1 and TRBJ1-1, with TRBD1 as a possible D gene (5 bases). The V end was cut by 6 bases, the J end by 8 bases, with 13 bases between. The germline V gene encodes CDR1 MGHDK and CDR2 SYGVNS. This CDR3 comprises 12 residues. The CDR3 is CASRDVGTEAFF. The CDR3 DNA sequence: TGTGCCAGCAGGGATGTGGGGACCGAAGCTTTCTTT.

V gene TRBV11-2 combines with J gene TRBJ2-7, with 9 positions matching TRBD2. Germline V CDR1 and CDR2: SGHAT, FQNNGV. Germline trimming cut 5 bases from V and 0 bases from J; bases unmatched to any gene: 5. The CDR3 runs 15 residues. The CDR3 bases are TGTGCCAGCAGCCTCGCTAGCGGGGACTCCTACGAGCAGTACTTC. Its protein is CASSLASGDSYEQYF.

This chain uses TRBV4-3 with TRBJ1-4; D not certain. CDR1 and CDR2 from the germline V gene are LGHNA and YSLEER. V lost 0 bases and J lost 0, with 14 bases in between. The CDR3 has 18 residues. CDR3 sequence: CASSQDRGSPTTNEKLFF. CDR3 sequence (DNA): TGCGCCAGCAGCCAAGATCGTGGCAGTCCCACAACTAATGAAAAACTGTTTTTT.

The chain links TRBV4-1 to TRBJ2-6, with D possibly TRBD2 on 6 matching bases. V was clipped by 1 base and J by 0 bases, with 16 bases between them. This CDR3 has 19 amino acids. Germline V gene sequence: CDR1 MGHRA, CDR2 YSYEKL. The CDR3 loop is CASSQGTLAPFSGANVLTF. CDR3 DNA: TGCGCCAGCAGCCAAGGTACACTAGCCCCCTTCTCTGGGGCCAACGTCCTGACTTTC.

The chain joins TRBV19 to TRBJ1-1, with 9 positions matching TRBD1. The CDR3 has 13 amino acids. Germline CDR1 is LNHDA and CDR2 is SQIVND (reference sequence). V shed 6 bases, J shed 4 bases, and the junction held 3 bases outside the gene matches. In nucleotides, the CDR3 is TGTGCCAGTAGCCGGGACAGGGCCACTGAAGCTTTCTTT. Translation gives CASSRDRATEAFF. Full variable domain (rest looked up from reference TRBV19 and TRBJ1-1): DGGITQSPKYLFRKEGQNVTLSCEQNLNHDAMYWYRQDPGQGLRLIYYSQIVNDFQKGDIAEGYSVSREKKESFPLTVTSAQKNPTAFYLCASSRDRATEAFFGQGTRLTVV.

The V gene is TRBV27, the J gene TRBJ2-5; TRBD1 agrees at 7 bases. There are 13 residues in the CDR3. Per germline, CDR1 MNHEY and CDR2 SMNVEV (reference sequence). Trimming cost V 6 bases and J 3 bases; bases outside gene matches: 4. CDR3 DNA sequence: TGTGCCAGCAGACGGGACAGAGAAGAGACCCAGTACTTC. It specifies CASRRDREETQYF.

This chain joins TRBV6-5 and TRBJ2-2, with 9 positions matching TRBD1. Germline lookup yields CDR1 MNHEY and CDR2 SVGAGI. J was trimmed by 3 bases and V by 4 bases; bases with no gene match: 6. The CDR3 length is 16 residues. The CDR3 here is CASSFSRDRDTGELFF. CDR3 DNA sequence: TGTGCCAGCAGTTTTAGCCGGGACAGGGACACCGGGGAGCTGTTTTTT.

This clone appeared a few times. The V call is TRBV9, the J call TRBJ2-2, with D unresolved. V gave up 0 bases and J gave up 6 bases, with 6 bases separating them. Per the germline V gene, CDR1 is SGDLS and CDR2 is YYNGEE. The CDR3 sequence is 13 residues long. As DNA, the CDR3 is TGTGCCAGCAGCGTAGATCTTCCCGGGGAGCTGTTTTTT. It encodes CASSVDLPGELFF.

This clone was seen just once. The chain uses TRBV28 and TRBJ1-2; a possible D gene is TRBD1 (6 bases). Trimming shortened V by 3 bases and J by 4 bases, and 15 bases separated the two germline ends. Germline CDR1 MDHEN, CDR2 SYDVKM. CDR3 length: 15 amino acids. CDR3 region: CASSFLGDRSYGYTF. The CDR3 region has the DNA TGTGCCAGCAGTTTTCTAGGAGACAGGTCCTATGGCTACACCTTC.

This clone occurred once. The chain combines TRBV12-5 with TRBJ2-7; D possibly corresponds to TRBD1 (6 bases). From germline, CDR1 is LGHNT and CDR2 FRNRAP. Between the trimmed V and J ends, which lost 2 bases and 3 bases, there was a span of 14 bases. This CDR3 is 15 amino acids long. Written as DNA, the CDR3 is TGTGCTAGTGGTTTGTCGGACAGTAGAGTCTACGAGCAGTACTTC. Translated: CASGLSDSRVYEQYF.

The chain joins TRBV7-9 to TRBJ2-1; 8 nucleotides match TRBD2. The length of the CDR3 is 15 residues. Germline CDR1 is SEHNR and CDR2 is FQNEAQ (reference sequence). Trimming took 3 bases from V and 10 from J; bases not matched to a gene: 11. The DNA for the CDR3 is TGTGCCAGCAGCTTTAGGACTAGCTCTAGGTGGGAGCAGTTCTTC. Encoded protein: CASSFRTSSRWEQFF.

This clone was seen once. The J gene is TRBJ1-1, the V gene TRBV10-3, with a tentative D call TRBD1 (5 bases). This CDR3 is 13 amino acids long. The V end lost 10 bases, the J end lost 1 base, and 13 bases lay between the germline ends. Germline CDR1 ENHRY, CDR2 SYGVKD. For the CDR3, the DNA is TGTGCCACCCTACAGGCACAGAACACTGAAGCTTTCTTT. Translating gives CATLQAQNTEAFF.

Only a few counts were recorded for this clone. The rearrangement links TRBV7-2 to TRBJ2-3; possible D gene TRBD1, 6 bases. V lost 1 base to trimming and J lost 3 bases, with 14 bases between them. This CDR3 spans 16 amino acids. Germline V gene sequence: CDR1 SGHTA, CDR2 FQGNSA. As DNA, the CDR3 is TGTGCCAGCAGCTTAGAGGGACACCCTGGGACAGATACGCAGTATTTT. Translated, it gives CASSLEGHPGTDTQYF.

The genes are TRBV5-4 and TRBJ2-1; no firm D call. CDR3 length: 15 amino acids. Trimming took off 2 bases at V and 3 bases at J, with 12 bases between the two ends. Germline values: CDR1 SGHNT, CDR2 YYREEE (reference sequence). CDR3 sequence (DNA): TGTGCCAGCAGCTTACCCCAGTCGGACTACAATGAGCAGTTCTTC. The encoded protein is CASSLPQSDYNEQFF.

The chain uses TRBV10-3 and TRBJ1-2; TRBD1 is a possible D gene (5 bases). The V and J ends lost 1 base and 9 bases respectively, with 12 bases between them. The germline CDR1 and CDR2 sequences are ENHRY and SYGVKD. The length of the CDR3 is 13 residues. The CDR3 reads CAISELGRDRYTF. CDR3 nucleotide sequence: TGTGCCATCAGTGAGTTGGGGCGGGATCGCTACACCTTC.